This record concerns one T cell receptor (beta chain) sequence. Its antigen is unknown. The source of the sample is a study of cytomegalovirus exposure and HLA in healthy donors. Study findings and constraints: Later analysis identified about 18,000 TCR beta sequences associated with HLA alleles, using a false discovery rate threshold of 0.05.

Vbeta (60) and Jbeta (13) primers were used in the PCR. Clones were read by immunoSEQ multiplex PCR, and TCRdb kept only the in-frame ones, dropping some. The sample shows around 140,000 clones, 70% to 90% of them seen only once. CDR1 is LGHNA and CDR2 is YNFKEQ in the germline V gene. The ends lost 1 base at V and 5 bases at J; junction bases unmatched: 5. The CDR3 totals 16 residues. Input material: PBMCs. The J gene is TRBJ1-5, the V gene TRBV4-2; 10 nucleotides agree with TRBD1. This sequence was found in a man aged 35 to 55 in good health and CMV-seronegative. CDR3 amino acids: CASSQGIGQGDQPQHF. CDR3 bases: TGTGCCAGCAGCCAAGGAATAGGACAGGGGGATCAGCCCCAGCATTTT.